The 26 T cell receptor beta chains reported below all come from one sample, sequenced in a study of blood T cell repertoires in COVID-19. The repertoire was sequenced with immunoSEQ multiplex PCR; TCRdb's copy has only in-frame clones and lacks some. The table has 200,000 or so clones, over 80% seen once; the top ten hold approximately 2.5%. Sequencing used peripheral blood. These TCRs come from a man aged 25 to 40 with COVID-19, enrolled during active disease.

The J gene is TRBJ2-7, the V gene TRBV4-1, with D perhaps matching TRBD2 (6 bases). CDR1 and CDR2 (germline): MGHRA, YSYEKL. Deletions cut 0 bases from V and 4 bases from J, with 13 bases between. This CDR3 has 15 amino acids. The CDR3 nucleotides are TGCGCCAGCAGCCAAGAGAGCGGGCTAGGTTACGAGCAGTACTTC. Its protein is CASSQESGLGYEQYF.

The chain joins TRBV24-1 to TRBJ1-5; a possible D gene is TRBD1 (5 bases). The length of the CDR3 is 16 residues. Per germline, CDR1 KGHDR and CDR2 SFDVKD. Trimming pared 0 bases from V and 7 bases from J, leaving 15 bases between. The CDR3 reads CATSDLGGVIIQPQHF. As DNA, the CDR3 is TGTGCCACCAGTGATTTGGGGGGGGTAATCATACAGCCCCAGCATTTT.

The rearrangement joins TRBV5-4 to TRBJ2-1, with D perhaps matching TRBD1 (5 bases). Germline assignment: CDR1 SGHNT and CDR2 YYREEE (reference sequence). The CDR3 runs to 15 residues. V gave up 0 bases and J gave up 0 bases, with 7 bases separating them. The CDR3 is CASSLGQSSYNEQFF. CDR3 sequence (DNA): TGTGCCAGCAGCTTGGGACAGTCCTCCTACAATGAGCAGTTCTTC.

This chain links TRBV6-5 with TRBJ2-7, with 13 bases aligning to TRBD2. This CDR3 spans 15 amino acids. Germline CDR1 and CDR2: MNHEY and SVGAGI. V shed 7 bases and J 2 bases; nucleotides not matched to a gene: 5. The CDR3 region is CASTRTSGSTYEQYF. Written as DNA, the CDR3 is TGTGCCAGCACCAGGACTAGCGGGAGTACCTACGAGCAGTACTTC.

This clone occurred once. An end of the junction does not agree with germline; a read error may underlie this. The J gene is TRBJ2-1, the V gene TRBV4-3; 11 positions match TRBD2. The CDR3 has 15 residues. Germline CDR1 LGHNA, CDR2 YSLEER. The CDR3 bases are TGCGCCAGCAGCCAAATAGATAGCGGGGGGGCCAATTGTGTCTTC. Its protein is CASSQIDSGGANCVF.

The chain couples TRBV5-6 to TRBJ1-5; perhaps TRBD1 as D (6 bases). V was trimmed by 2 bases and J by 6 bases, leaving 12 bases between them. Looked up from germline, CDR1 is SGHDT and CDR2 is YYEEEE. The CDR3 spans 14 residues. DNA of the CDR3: TGTGCCAGCAGCTTCGGAACAGGGATTCAGCCCCAGCATTTT. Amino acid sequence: CASSFGTGIQPQHF. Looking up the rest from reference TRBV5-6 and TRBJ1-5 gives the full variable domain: DAGVTQSPTHLIKTRGQQVTLRCSPKSGHDTVSWYQQALGQGPQFIFQYYEEEERQRGNFPDRFSGHQFPNYSSELNVNALLLGDSALYLCASSFGTGIQPQHFGDGTRLSIL.

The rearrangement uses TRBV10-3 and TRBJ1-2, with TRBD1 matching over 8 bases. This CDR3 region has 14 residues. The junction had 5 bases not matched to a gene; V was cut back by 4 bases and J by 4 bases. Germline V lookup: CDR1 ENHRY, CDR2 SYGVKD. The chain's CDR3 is CAISGQGNLYGYTF. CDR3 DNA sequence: TGTGCCATCAGTGGACAGGGGAACCTCTATGGCTACACCTTC.

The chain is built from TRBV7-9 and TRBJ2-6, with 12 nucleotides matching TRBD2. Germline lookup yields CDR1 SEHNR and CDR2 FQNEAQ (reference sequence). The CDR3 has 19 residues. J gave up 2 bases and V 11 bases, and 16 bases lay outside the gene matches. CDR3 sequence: CAARDRVTSGSAGANVLTF. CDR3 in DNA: TGTGCCGCCAGGGATAGGGTGACTAGCGGGAGTGCTGGGGCCAACGTCCTGACTTTC.

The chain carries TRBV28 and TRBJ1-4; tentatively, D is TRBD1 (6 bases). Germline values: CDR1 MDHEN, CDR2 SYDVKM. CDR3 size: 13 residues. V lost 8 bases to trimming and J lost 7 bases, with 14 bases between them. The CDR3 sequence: CASRTGSGEKLFF. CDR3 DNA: TGTGCCAGCCGCACAGGGTCGGGTGAAAAACTGTTTTTT.

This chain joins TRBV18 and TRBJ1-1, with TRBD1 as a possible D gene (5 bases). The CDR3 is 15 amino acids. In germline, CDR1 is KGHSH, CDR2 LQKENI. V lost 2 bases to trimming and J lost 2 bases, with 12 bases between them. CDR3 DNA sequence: TGTGCCAGCTCACCAAGAAACGGGGGTAACACTGAAGCTTTCTTT. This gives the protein CASSPRNGGNTEAFF.

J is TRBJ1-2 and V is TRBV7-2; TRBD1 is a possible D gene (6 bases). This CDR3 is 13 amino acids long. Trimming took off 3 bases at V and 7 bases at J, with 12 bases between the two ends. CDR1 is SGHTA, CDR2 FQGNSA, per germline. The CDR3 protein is CASSLKGVGGYTF. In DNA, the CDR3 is TGTGCCAGCAGCTTGAAGGGGGTCGGTGGCTACACCTTC. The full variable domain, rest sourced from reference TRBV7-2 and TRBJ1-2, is GAGVSQSPSNKVTEKGKDVELRCDPISGHTALYWYRQSLGQGLEFLIYFQGNSAPDKSGLPSDRFSAERTGGSVSTLTIQRTQQEDSAVYLCASSLKGVGGYTFGSGTRLTVV.

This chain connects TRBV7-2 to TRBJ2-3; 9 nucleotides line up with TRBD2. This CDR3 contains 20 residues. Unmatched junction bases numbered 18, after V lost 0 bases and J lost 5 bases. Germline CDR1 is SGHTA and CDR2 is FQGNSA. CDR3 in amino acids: CASSLAPPSRRGGAVDTQYF. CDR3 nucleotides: TGTGCCAGCAGCTTAGCCCCTCCTAGTCGTCGCGGGGGGGCGGTAGATACGCAGTATTTT.

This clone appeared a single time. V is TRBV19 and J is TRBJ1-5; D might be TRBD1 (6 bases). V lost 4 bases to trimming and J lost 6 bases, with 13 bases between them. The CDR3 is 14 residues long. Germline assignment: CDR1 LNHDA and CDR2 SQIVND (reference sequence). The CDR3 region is CASSTRQEGQPQHF. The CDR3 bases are TGTGCCAGTAGTACCCGACAGGAAGGTCAGCCCCAGCATTTT.

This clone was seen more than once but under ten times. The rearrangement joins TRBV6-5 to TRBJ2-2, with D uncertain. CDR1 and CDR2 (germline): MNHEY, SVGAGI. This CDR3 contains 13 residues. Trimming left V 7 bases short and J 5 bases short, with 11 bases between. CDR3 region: CASTPQRTGELFF. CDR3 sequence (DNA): TGTGCCAGCACCCCTCAGAGGACCGGGGAGCTGTTTTTT.

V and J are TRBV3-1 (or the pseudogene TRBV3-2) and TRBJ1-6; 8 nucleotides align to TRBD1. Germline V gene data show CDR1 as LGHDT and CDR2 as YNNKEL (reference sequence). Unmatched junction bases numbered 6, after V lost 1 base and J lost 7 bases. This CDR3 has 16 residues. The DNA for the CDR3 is TGTGCCAGCAGCCAAGCCCTGAACAGGGGGAATTCACCCCTCCACTTT. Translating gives CASSQALNRGNSPLHF.

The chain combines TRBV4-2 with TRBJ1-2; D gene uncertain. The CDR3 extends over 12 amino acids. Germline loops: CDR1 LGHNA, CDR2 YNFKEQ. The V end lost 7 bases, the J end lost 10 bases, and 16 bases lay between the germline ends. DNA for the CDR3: TGTGCCAGCACGAGGGCACGGGATAACTACACCTTC. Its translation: CASTRARDNYTF.

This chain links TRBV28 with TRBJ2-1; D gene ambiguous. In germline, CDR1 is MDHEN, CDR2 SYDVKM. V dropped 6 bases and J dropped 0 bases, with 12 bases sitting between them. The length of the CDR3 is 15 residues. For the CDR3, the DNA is TGTGCCAGCAGCCCCCAGCGAGACTCCTACAATGAGCAGTTCTTC. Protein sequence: CASSPQRDSYNEQFF.

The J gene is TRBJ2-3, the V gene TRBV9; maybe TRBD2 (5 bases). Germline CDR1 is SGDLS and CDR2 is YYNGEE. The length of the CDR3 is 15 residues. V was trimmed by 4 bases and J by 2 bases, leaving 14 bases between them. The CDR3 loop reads CASSPRTGNTDTQYF. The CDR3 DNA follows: TGTGCCAGCAGCCCTCGGACGGGGAACACAGATACGCAGTATTTT.

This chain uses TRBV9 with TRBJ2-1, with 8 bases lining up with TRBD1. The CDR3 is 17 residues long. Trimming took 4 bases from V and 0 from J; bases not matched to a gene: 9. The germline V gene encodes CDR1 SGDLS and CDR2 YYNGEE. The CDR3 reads CASSTRDTGGSYNEQFF. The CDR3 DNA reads TGTGCCAGCAGCACCCGAGACACAGGGGGCTCCTACAATGAGCAGTTCTTC.

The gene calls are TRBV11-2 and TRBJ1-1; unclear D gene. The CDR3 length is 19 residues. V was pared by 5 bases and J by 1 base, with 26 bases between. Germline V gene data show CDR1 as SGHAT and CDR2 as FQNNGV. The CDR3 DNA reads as TGTGCCAGCAGCCACGATGGAGAAGTTGCGGGGTGGAGGAACACTGAAGCTTTCTTT. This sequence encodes CASSHDGEVAGWRNTEAFF.

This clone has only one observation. The CDR3 DNA follows: TGTGCCACCAGTGAAGATAACAACAGGGGGCCGTTATACGAGCAGTACTTC. Translating gives CATSEDNNRGPLYEQYF. The J gene is TRBJ2-7, the V gene TRBV24-1, with 9 bases identical to TRBD1. This CDR3 is built from 17 residues. In germline, CDR1 is KGHDR, CDR2 SFDVKD. V lost 4 bases and J lost 4; bases outside the gene matches: 13.

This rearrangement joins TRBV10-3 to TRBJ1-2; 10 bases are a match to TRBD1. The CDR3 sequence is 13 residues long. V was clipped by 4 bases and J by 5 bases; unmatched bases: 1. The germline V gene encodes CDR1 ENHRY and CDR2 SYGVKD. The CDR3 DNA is TGTGCCATCAGTGTGGGACAGGGGTATGGCTACACCTTC. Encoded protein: CAISVGQGYGYTF.

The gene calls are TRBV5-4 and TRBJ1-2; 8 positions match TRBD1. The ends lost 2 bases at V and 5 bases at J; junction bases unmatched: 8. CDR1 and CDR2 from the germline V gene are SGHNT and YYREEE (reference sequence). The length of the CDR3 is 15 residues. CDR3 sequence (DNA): TGTGCCAGCAGCTTCCCCAGGGGGCAAAAATATGGCTACACCTTC. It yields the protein CASSFPRGQKYGYTF.

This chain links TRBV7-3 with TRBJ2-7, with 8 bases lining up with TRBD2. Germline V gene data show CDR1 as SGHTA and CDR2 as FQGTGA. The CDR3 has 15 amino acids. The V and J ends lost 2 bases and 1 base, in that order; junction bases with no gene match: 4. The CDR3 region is CASSLGAGVSYEQYF. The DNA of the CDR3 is TGTGCCAGCAGCTTAGGAGCGGGAGTTTCCTACGAGCAGTACTTC. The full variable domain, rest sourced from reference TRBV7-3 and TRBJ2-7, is GAGVSQTPSNKVTEKGKYVELRCDPISGHTALYWYRQSLGQGPEFLIYFQGTGAADDSGLPNDRFFAVRPEGSVSTLKIQRTERGDSAVYLCASSLGAGVSYEQYFGPGTRLTVT.

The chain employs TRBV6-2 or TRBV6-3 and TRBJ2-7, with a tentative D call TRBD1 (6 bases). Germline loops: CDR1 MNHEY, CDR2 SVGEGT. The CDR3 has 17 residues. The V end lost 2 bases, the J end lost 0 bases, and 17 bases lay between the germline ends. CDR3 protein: CASSYRPGQRTSYEQYF. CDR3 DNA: TGTGCCAGCAGTTACCGACCGGGACAAAGGACCTCCTACGAGCAGTACTTC.

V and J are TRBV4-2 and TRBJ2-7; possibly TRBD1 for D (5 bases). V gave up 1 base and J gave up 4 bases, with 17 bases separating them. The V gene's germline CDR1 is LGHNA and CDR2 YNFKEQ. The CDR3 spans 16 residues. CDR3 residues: CASSQAMTVKGYEQYF. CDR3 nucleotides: TGTGCCAGCAGCCAAGCAATGACCGTCAAGGGGTACGAGCAGTACTTC.